The rows below give T cell receptor beta chains drawn from one sample of a study of cytomegalovirus exposure and HLA in healthy donors. TCRdb keeps only in-frame clones here, not all; method: immunoSEQ multiplex PCR. This sample has about 130,000 clones, with roughly 80% found just once. The source material was PBMCs. These receptors came from a male donor in good health and CMV-seronegative. CDR3s include the opening cysteine and the closing phenylalanine or tryptophan. The D gene is left open where the match is weak. Clone size, where shown, is once, few, many, or a class for clones that have expanded.

. | TRBJ1-5 | TRBV12-5 | . | CASVVGRDCQPQHF | TGTGCTAGTGTGGTAGGCAGGGACTGTCAGCCCCAGCATTTT
. | TRBJ2-1 | TRBV20-1 | . | CSARDNNEQFF | TGCAGTGCTAGAGATAACAATGAGCAGTTCTTC
. | TRBJ2-3 | TRBV7-3 | . | CASSLQQGGGDTQYF | TGTGCCAGCAGCTTGCAGCAGGGTGGCGGAGATACGCAGTATTTT
. | TRBJ2-5 | TRBV25-1 | . | CASSGGRETQYF | TGTGCCAGCAGTGGGGGGCGGGAGACCCAGTACTTC
. | TRBJ2-3 | TRBV19 | . | CASSRWLVGRDTDTQYF | TGTGCCAGCTCCCGCTGGTTGGTCGGCAGGGACACAGATACGCAGTATTTT
. | TRBJ1-5 | TRBV7-9 | . | CASSLDRGNQPQHF | TGTGCCAGCAGCTTAGACAGGGGCAATCAGCCCCAGCATTTT
. | TRBJ2-5 | TRBV29-1 | TRBD1 | CSVEDLRGLQTQYF | TGCAGCGTTGAAGATCTCAGGGGGCTGCAGACCCAGTACTTC
. | TRBJ2-5 | TRBV7-3 | TRBD2 | CASSLRASGGRVAETQYF | TGTGCCAGCAGCTTAAGGGCTAGCGGGGGCCGGGTGGCGGAGACCCAGTACTTC
. | TRBJ2-1 | TRBV2 | . | CASSLSLDRDSYNEQFF | TGTGCCAGCAGTCTCTCTCTGGACAGAGACTCCTACAATGAGCAGTTCTTC
. | TRBJ2-5 | TRBV28 | . | CASSLVGVGETQYF | TGTGCCAGCAGTTTGGTGGGAGTGGGAGAGACCCAGTACTTC
. | TRBJ2-2 | TRBV11-1 | . | CASSLAGLNTGELFF | TGTGCCAGCAGCTTAGCTGGGCTTAACACCGGGGAGCTGTTTTTT
once | TRBJ2-3 | TRBV27 | TRBD2 | CASSRGLVGTDTQYF | TGTGCCAGCAGCCGAGGACTAGTGGGTACAGATACGCAGTATTTT
few | TRBJ1-5 | TRBV11-3 | . | CASSSQGHQPQHF | TGTGCCAGCAGCTCGCAGGGCCATCAGCCCCAGCATTTT
. | TRBJ1-5 | TRBV28 | . | CASSPWGEGQPQHF | TGTGCCAGCAGCCCGTGGGGGGAAGGTCAGCCCCAGCATTTT
. | TRBJ2-7 | TRBV5-4 | TRBD1 | CASSLQGAVYEQYF | TGTGCCAGCAGCTTACAGGGGGCGGTGTACGAGCAGTACTTC
. | TRBJ2-7 | TRBV5-8 | TRBD1 | CASSLVRGRYEQYF | TGTGCCAGCAGCTTGGTGAGGGGGCGATACGAGCAGTACTTC
. | TRBJ2-2 | TRBV7-3 | . | CASSWSANTGELFF | TGTGCCAGCAGCTGGTCGGCGAACACCGGGGAGCTGTTTTTT